These 31 T cell receptor beta chains originate from one sample sequenced in a study of prognosis after radiotherapy for stage I lung cancer. Researchers used two-round multiplex PCR to amplify TCR beta CDR3 starting from genomic DNA. Primers specific to each TRBV and TRBJ gene drove first-round PCR. Each CDR3 protein gets one entry after TCRdb re-called the multiplex PCR reads with MiXCR. The data contain around 30,000 distinct CDR3 sequences, around 29% of them singletons. This specimen consisted of PBMCs, obtained before or after stereotactic body radiation therapy (not recorded which). These receptors were taken from a donor aged 50 or older with non-small cell lung cancer.

To note about this clonotype: A far larger clone differs by one base, so this is likely a read error. V usage is TRBV6-2 or TRBV6-3 and J usage is TRBJ1-1, with D uncertain. Germline V CDR1 and CDR2: MNHEY, SVGEGT. This CDR3 has 8 residues. CDR3 residues: CASSVFLF. The CDR3, as DNA: TGTGCCAGCAGTGTATTCCTTTTT.

With regard to this clonotype: With only one base between it and a far larger clone, this is likely a read error. V is TRBV6-1 and J is TRBJ2-7; TRBD1 matches at 8 bases. CDR1 and CDR2 from the germline V gene are MNHNS and SASEGT. The CDR3 is 15 residues long. The V gene end was trimmed by 3 bases and the J gene end by 0 bases; junction bases not matched to a gene: 4. CDR3 bases: TGTGCCAGCAGTGACCACAGGGGGAGCTCCTACGAGCAGTACTTC. Its translation: CASSDHRGSSYEQYF.

This clonotype appeared many times. This chain uses TRBV7-9 with TRBJ2-1; D not resolved. Germline values: CDR1 SEHNR, CDR2 FQNEAQ (reference sequence). The CDR3 has 17 amino acids. Deletions cut 0 bases from V and 0 bases from J, with 12 bases between. This chain's CDR3 is CASSLASGTSSYNEQFF. For the CDR3, the DNA is TGTGCCAGCAGCTTAGCTTCAGGCACAAGCTCCTACAATGAGCAGTTCTTC.

This clonotype occurred many times. The chain recombines TRBV15 with TRBJ2-7; TRBD1 aligns across 9 bases. Germline assignment: CDR1 LNHNV and CDR2 YYDKDF (reference sequence). V was clipped by 5 bases and J by 4 bases; unmatched bases: 3. CDR3 length equals 13 residues. CDR3 residues: CATSRDRDYEQYF. CDR3 nucleotides: TGTGCCACCAGCCGGGACAGGGATTACGAGCAGTACTTC.

V is TRBV4-1 and J is TRBJ2-7, with 9 positions matching TRBD1. J gave up 2 bases and V 3 bases, and 8 bases lay outside the gene matches. The CDR3 is 16 amino acids. Per the germline V gene, CDR1 is MGHRA and CDR2 is YSYEKL. The CDR3 DNA reads TGCGCCAGCAGCCAGGATCCGGGACAGGGACCCTACGAGCAGTACTTC. Translating it yields CASSQDPGQGPYEQYF.

The CDR3 loop reads CAWRSGVPSGELFF. The DNA of the CDR3 is TGTGCCTGGAGATCAGGGGTGCCCTCCGGGGAGCTGTTTTTT. This chain uses TRBV30 with TRBJ2-2; D is perhaps TRBD1 (6 bases). The V gene lost 3 bases and the J gene lost 6 bases, with 14 bases spanning the gap. CDR3 length equals 14 residues. The V gene's germline CDR1 is GTSNPN and CDR2 SVGIG (reference sequence).

Turning to this clonotype: One junction end disagrees with the germline gene, perhaps due to a read error. The gene calls are TRBV20-1 and TRBJ2-5; 8 bases are a match to TRBD1. CDR1 and CDR2 (germline): DFQATT, SNEGSKA (reference sequence). CDR3 length: 13 residues. Written as DNA, the CDR3 is TGCAGTGCTGACAGGGGCGCACGGGAGACCCGGTACTTC. Amino acids: CSADRGARETRYF.

This clonotype has only a few counts. This chain connects TRBV5-6 to TRBJ2-4, with no clear D. Per the germline V gene, CDR1 is SGHDT and CDR2 is YYEEEE. This CDR3 region has 13 residues. Trimming left V 2 bases short and J 0 bases short, with 3 bases between. The CDR3 bases are TGTGCCAGCAGCTTAATAGCCAAAAACATTCAGTACTTC. This translates into CASSLIAKNIQYF.

The genes are TRBV19 and TRBJ1-1; tentatively, D is TRBD1 (5 bases). Germline CDR1 LNHDA, CDR2 SQIVND (reference sequence). CDR3 length: 14 amino acids. Trimming stripped 8 bases from V and 1 base from J, with 14 bases between. CDR3 coding DNA: TGTGCCAGTGGCGGTGGTGGGGGGAACACTGAAGCTTTCTTT. This translates into CASGGGGGNTEAFF.

The sample holds many counts of this clonotype. The J gene is TRBJ2-2, the V gene TRBV5-8; 9 bases match TRBD1. The CDR3 is made up of 12 amino acids. V gave up 3 bases and J gave up 13 bases; unmatched junction bases: 4. CDR1 is SGHTS and CDR2 is YDEGEE in the germline V gene. For the CDR3, the DNA is TGTGCCAGCAGCTATACAGGGGGCGTGCTGTTTTTT. It codes for CASSYTGGVLFF.

This clonotype has ten or more counts. The rearrangement links TRBV4-2 to TRBJ2-2, with D possibly being TRBD1 or TRBD2 (6 bases each). Per the germline V gene, CDR1 is LGHNA and CDR2 is YNFKEQ. The CDR3 consists of 14 residues. Trimming stripped 4 bases from V and 4 bases from J, with 10 bases between. In DNA, the CDR3 is TGTGCCAGCAGCCCACAGGGAGGCACCGGGGAGCTGTTTTTT. Its protein product is CASSPQGGTGELFF.

This clonotype was counted between two and nine times. This could be a read error, since a much larger clone is one nucleotide away. No conserved phenylalanine or tryptophan is present at the end of the CDR3, so a read error is the likely explanation. The J gene is TRBJ1-2, the V gene TRBV5-1, with 10 bases that match TRBD1. The germline gives CDR1 SGHRS, CDR2 YFSETQ. Unmatched junction bases numbered 5, after V lost 4 bases and J lost 8 bases. The CDR3 runs to 13 residues. CDR3 DNA: TGCGCCAGCAGCCCCGGACAGGGGGAGGGCTACACCCTC. Translated: CASSPGQGEGYTL.

This clonotype was seen at least ten times. The CDR3 sequence is CASSLAGGAETQYF. CDR3 DNA sequence: TGTGCCAGCAGCCTAGCGGGGGGGGCAGAGACCCAGTACTTC. This chain uses TRBV3-1 with TRBJ2-5; 11 nucleotides agree with TRBD2. Germline assignment: CDR1 LGHDT and CDR2 YNNKEL (reference sequence). The CDR3 totals 14 residues. V gave up 4 bases and J gave up 4 bases; unmatched junction bases: 2.

This clonotype was found many times. The chain joins TRBV7-9 to TRBJ1-5, with no clear D. V lost 1 base to trimming and J lost 4 bases, with 8 bases between them. From germline, CDR1 is SEHNR and CDR2 FQNEAQ (reference sequence). The CDR3 totals 14 residues. The CDR3 protein is CASSLGQPNQPQHF. The CDR3 DNA is TGTGCCAGCAGCTTAGGGCAGCCAAATCAGCCCCAGCATTTT.

In the case of this clonotype: This could be a read error, since a much larger clone is one nucleotide away. The chain couples TRBV18 to TRBJ1-5, with 7 bases aligning to TRBD1. Germline-derived CDR1 and CDR2 are KGHSH and LQKENI. V was pared by 3 bases and J by 3 bases, with 8 bases of the junction left unmatched. This CDR3 region has 16 residues. CDR3 sequence (DNA): TGTGCCAGCTCACCCGCGACAGGGCTCTCCAATCAGCCCCAGCATTTT. Translating gives CASSPATGLSNQPQHF.

For this clonotype: A single base is all that separates this from a far larger clone, so a read error is likely. V usage is TRBV6-5 and J usage is TRBJ1-2; D is ambiguous. The CDR3 spans 16 residues. V was clipped by 6 bases and J by 7 bases, with 24 bases between them. Germline CDR1 MNHEY, CDR2 SVGAGI. The CDR3 region is CASSLGEDGFGSGYTF. The DNA for the CDR3 is TGTGCCAGCAGCCTCGGGGAGGACGGCTTCGGATCTGGCTACACCTTC.

In this sample, this clonotype turned up many times. The V call is TRBV19, the J call TRBJ1-6; D perhaps matches TRBD1 (5 bases). The germline V and J ends were trimmed by 7 bases and 7 bases, with 20 bases remaining between them. The CDR3 has 16 amino acids. Looked up from germline, CDR1 is LNHDA and CDR2 is SQIVND (reference sequence). Here the CDR3 DNA reads TGTGCCAGTACTATTTCTATCGGGACGGGGAATTCACCCCTCCACTTT. It yields the protein CASTISIGTGNSPLHF.

Concerning this clonotype itself: This is likely a read error, given that the CDR3 carries no conserved phenylalanine or tryptophan at its end. The rearrangement joins TRBV27 to TRBJ1-2; possible D gene TRBD1, 5 bases. The length of the CDR3 is 13 residues. Germline V CDR1 and CDR2: MNHEY, SMNVEV (reference sequence). This chain's CDR3 is CASSSGAIYCYTY. In nucleotides, the CDR3 is TGTGCCAGCAGTTCCGGGGCGATCTATTGCTACACCTAC.

This clonotype was counted at least ten times. The rearrangement uses TRBV30 and TRBJ2-7, with 7 bases matching TRBD2. This CDR3 spans 13 amino acids. Germline CDR1 GTSNPN, CDR2 SVGIG (reference sequence). Trimming cost V 2 bases and J 7 bases; bases outside gene matches: 8. CDR3 nucleotides: TGTGCCTGGAGTTCTGTATTGGGGGGGGAGCAGTACTTC. Its translation: CAWSSVLGGEQYF.

Concerning this clonotype itself: This sequence may be a read error, since a much larger clone differs from it by one base. V and J are TRBV6-2 or TRBV6-3 and TRBJ2-4; D ambiguous. The germline V gene has CDR1 MNHEY and CDR2 SVGEGT. The CDR3 sequence is 15 residues long. The CDR3 spells CASTTTGHAKNIKYF. In DNA form, the CDR3 reads TGTGCCAGCACCACGACTGGGCACGCCAAAAACATTAAGTACTTC.

This clonotype was recorded many times. This chain connects TRBV6-1 to TRBJ2-7, with D possibly being TRBD1 (5 bases). The CDR3 loop spans 14 amino acids. With 4 bases removed from V and 0 bases from J, the gap between germline ends came to 10 bases. Germline values: CDR1 MNHNS, CDR2 SASEGT. CDR3 nucleotide sequence: TGTGCCAGCAGTGGGACATTAACCTCCTACGAGCAGTACTTC. Translating gives CASSGTLTSYEQYF.

This clonotype was seen many times. The rearrangement links TRBV20-1 to TRBJ1-2, with D uncertain. The CDR3 consists of 14 residues. CDR1 is DFQATT, CDR2 SNEGSKA, per germline (reference sequence). Trimming cost V 5 bases and J 3 bases, with 16 bases left between them. As DNA, the CDR3 is TGCAGTGCTCCTCTTGATTCCACGGACTATGGCTACACCTTC. Its translation: CSAPLDSTDYGYTF.

Details on this clonotype: A read error is the likely source, as a far larger clone sits one nucleotide away. The rearrangement joins TRBV6-4 to TRBJ2-7; a possible D gene is TRBD2 (5 bases). V gave up 3 bases and J gave up 5 bases, with 14 bases separating them. Germline values: CDR1 MRHNA, CDR2 SNTAGT. This CDR3 is 14 amino acids long. CDR3 residues: CASSERPRRDEQYF. The CDR3 DNA is TGTGCCAGCAGTGAACGCCCAAGGCGGGACGAGCAGTACTTC.

At least ten counts were recorded for this clonotype. The J gene is TRBJ2-3, the V gene TRBV7-9, with 10 bases aligning to TRBD1. Germline values: CDR1 SEHNR, CDR2 FQNEAQ (reference sequence). Losses at the gene ends were 1 base for V and 0 bases for J; bases not matched to a gene: 10. The CDR3 is 19 amino acids. In DNA, the CDR3 is TGTGCCAGCAGCTTAGGTGGGTTTGGGACAGGGGCTAGCACAGATACGCAGTATTTT. Translated, it gives CASSLGGFGTGASTDTQYF.

This clonotype came up many times. The chain combines TRBV10-2 with TRBJ2-7; D remains ambiguous. Germline loops: CDR1 WSHSY, CDR2 SAAADI. The germline V and J ends were trimmed by 10 bases and 6 bases, with 13 bases remaining between them. The CDR3 length is 11 residues. The CDR3 is CATSPLSEQYF. The DNA for the CDR3 is TGCGCCACTTCCCCCCTCAGCGAGCAGTACTTC.

The rearrangement joins TRBV28 to TRBJ1-2, with D unresolved. This CDR3 has 15 residues. The V end was cut by 2 bases, the J end by 12 bases, with 22 bases between. The germline gives CDR1 MDHEN, CDR2 SYDVKM. The CDR3 protein is CASSLILGPPSGHTF. CDR3 DNA sequence: TGTGCCAGCAGTTTAATTCTCGGACCCCCGAGCGGCCACACCTTC.

This clonotype was observed many times. In DNA, the CDR3 is TGTGCCAGCAGTGAGGAGCCCGGGGAGCTGTTTTTT. It specifies CASSEEPGELFF. The chain recombines TRBV2 with TRBJ2-2; D is unresolved. Germline lookup yields CDR1 SNHLY and CDR2 FYNNEI. With 3 bases removed from V and 6 bases from J, the gap between germline ends came to 5 bases. The CDR3 has 12 amino acids.

The chain has TRBV12-3 or TRBV12-4 and TRBJ2-5; 8 bases are shared with TRBD2. Trimming cost V 6 bases and J 7 bases; bases outside gene matches: 10. The CDR3 has 14 amino acids. The CDR3 reads CASSQGLGGGTQYF. The CDR3 nucleotides read TGTGCCAGCAGCCAGGGACTAGGGGGGGGGACCCAGTACTTC.

This clonotype was observed at least ten times. This chain uses TRBV6-1 with TRBJ2-1; 9 bases agree with TRBD1. CDR1 is MNHNS and CDR2 is SASEGT in the germline V gene. The trim removed 6 bases at V and 15 bases at J, leaving 12 bases unmatched. This CDR3 has 13 residues. The CDR3 region is CASRPQGQGSLFF. The DNA for the CDR3 is TGTGCCAGCAGACCCCAGGGACAGGGTTCGTTGTTCTTC.

This clonotype was seen ten or more times. The J gene is TRBJ1-5, the V gene TRBV20-1; D unclear. The V end lost 0 bases, the J end lost 11 bases, and 20 bases lay between the germline ends. Germline V gives CDR1 DFQATT, CDR2 SNEGSKA (reference sequence). The length of the CDR3 is 15 residues. CDR3 sequence reads: CSARDPRVERSAQHF. Here the CDR3 DNA reads TGCAGTGCTAGAGATCCCCGTGTGGAGCGATCAGCCCAGCATTTT.

This clonotype was detected many times. The CDR3 DNA reads as TGCGCCAGCAGTTCGTCGGGGGCCAACGTCCTGACTTTC. It translates to CASSSSGANVLTF. The chain uses TRBV10-2 and TRBJ2-6; D is undetermined. The germline V gene encodes CDR1 WSHSY and CDR2 SAAADI. The germline V and J ends were trimmed by 5 bases and 4 bases, with 6 bases remaining between them. The CDR3 is 13 amino acids.